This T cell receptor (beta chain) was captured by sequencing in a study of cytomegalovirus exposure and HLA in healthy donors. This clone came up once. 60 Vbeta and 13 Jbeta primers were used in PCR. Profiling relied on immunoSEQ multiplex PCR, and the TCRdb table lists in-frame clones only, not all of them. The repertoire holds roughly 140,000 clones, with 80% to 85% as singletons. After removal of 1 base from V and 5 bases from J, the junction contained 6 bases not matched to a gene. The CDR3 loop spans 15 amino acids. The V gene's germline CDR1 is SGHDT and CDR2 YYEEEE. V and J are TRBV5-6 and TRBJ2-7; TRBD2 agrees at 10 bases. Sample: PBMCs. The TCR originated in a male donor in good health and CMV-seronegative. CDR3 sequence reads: CASSLQRGGGNEQYF. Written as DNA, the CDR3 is TGTGCCAGCAGCTTGCAGCGGGGGGGCGGCAACGAGCAGTACTTC. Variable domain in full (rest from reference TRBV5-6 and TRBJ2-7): DAGVTQSPTHLIKTRGQQVTLRCSPKSGHDTVSWYQQALGQGPQFIFQYYEEEERQRGNFPDRFSGHQFPNYSSELNVNALLLGDSALYLCASSLQRGGGNEQYFGPGTRLTVT.